Shown below are 32 T cell receptor beta chains from a single sample sequenced in a study of cytomegalovirus exposure and HLA in healthy donors (dated by TCRdb to 2017 to 2019). Receptors were amplified or captured by the immunoSEQ multiplex PCR assay. TCRdb provides this immuneACCESS table in a form limited to in-frame rearrangements. Some clones are lacking; in checked studies, under half of them reflect an unresolved V gene, and why the rest are absent is not known. The sample data list 100,000 to 150,000 clones, and roughly 89% of these were observed just once. In total, the top ten clones hold 1% to 1.5% of the sample. Sequencing was done on a sample of PBMCs. These receptors all stem from a woman aged 18-29 years in good health and CMV-seronegative.

The rearrangement joins TRBV29-1 to TRBJ2-3, with D possibly TRBD1 on 6 matching bases. The CDR3 is made up of 12 amino acids. CDR1 and CDR2 (germline): SQVTM, ANQGSEA. The germline V and J ends were trimmed by 1 base and 12 bases, with 14 bases remaining between them. CDR3 nucleotide sequence: TGCAGCGTTGAAGGTTCCAGGGGCATTCAGTATTTT. Its translation: CSVEGSRGIQYF.

V is TRBV19 and J is TRBJ2-7; 8 bases are a match to TRBD1. CDR3 size: 16 residues. The V segment lost 5 bases and the J segment 4 bases; nucleotides outside the gene matches: 13. Per the germline V gene, CDR1 is LNHDA and CDR2 is SQIVND (reference sequence). CDR3 sequence: CASSSRPGTGKYEQYF. CDR3 bases: TGTGCCAGTAGTTCGCGTCCCGGGACAGGAAAGTACGAGCAGTACTTC.

V usage is TRBV7-6 and J usage is TRBJ2-5; perhaps TRBD2 as D (6 bases). CDR1 is SGHVS, CDR2 FNYEAQ, per germline. V was cut by 1 base and J by 6 bases, with 15 bases left in between. The CDR3 runs to 15 residues. The CDR3 DNA reads as TGTGCCAGCAGCTTAGTTGCGGGAAATGAGAAGACCCAGTACTTC. It codes for CASSLVAGNEKTQYF. Based on the CDR3 plus reference TRBV7-6 and TRBJ2-5, the full variable domain is GAGVSQSPRYKVTKRGQDVALRCDPISGHVSLYWYRQALGQGPEFLTYFNYEAQQDKSGLPNDRFSAERPEGSISTLTIQRTEQRDSAMYRCASSLVAGNEKTQYFGPGTRLLVL.

Here the CDR3 reads CASSSRRGARDTIYF. The DNA for the CDR3 is TGTGCCAGCAGCTCCCGTCGGGGGGCGAGAGACACCATATATTTT. The rearrangement uses TRBV5-4 and TRBJ1-3; possible D gene TRBD1, 6 bases. This CDR3 has 15 amino acids. Germline V gene sequence: CDR1 SGHNT, CDR2 YYREEE (reference sequence). Trimming stripped 3 bases from V and 8 bases from J, with 18 bases between.

The chain combines TRBV7-3 with TRBJ2-1; D remains ambiguous. CDR3 length: 13 residues. Trimming left V 2 bases short and J 8 bases short, with 10 bases between. Germline V CDR1 and CDR2: SGHTA, FQGTGA. CDR3 DNA sequence: TGTGCCAGCAGCTTACAGGATCGCGATGAGCAGTTCTTC. Its translation: CASSLQDRDEQFF.

The V and J genes are TRBV19 and TRBJ2-1; tentative D call: TRBD1 (5 bases). Germline-derived CDR1 and CDR2 are LNHDA and SQIVND (reference sequence). The CDR3 is 15 residues long. V shed 10 bases and J shed 0 bases, with 16 bases lying between them. CDR3 region: CATTEGVSSYNEQFF. The CDR3 bases are TGTGCCACCACTGAAGGGGTTAGCTCCTACAATGAGCAGTTCTTC. Combining the CDR3 with reference TRBV19 and TRBJ2-1 gives the whole variable domain DGGITQSPKYLFRKEGQNVTLSCEQNLNHDAMYWYRQDPGQGLRLIYYSQIVNDFQKGDIAEGYSVSREKKESFPLTVTSAQKNPTAFYLCATTEGVSSYNEQFFGPGTRLTVL.

This chain links TRBV5-1 with TRBJ2-5; TRBD2 matches at 10 bases. The CDR3 totals 16 residues. The ends lost 1 base at V and 4 bases at J; junction bases unmatched: 7. The germline V gene encodes CDR1 SGHRS and CDR2 YFSETQ. The CDR3 is CASSLSPAGGPETQYF. CDR3 DNA sequence: TGCGCCAGCAGCTTGTCCCCAGCGGGGGGGCCAGAGACCCAGTACTTC.

CDR3 region: CASSLLTQRGGAFF. DNA of the CDR3: TGTGCCAGCAGCCTTCTTACCCAGCGGGGGGGAGCTTTCTTT. The chain combines TRBV5-6 with TRBJ1-1, with D perhaps TRBD1 (5 bases). Germline CDR1 is SGHDT and CDR2 is YYEEEE. CDR3 size: 14 residues. V shed 4 bases and J shed 10 bases, with 20 bases lying between them. The variable domain in full, with the rest retrieved from reference TRBV5-6 and TRBJ1-1, is DAGVTQSPTHLIKTRGQQVTLRCSPKSGHDTVSWYQQALGQGPQFIFQYYEEEERQRGNFPDRFSGHQFPNYSSELNVNALLLGDSALYLCASSLLTQRGGAFFGQGTRLTVV.

The chain joins TRBV18 to TRBJ2-4, with 8 nucleotides matching TRBD2. The V gene's germline CDR1 is KGHSH and CDR2 LQKENI. This CDR3 contains 17 residues. J lost 15 bases, V lost 3 bases, and 22 bases had no gene match. CDR3 in DNA: TGTGCCAGCTCACCGGGCGAGGTATACGGGGGGGGCCACGATCGGTACTTC. Protein product: CASSPGEVYGGGHDRYF.

The rearrangement joins TRBV13 to TRBJ1-6; TRBD1 matches 7 bases. Germline values: CDR1 PRHDT, CDR2 FYEKMQ (reference sequence). Unmatched junction bases numbered 3, after V lost 5 bases and J lost 5 bases. This CDR3 region has 14 residues. The CDR3: CASSAQGNNSPLHF. CDR3 sequence (DNA): TGTGCCAGCAGCGCACAGGGGAATAATTCACCCCTCCACTTT.

CDR3 bases: TGTGCCAGTCGATGGGCCCACGAGCAGTACTTC. It is translated as CASRWAHEQYF. This chain links TRBV19 with TRBJ2-7; D remains unclear. V gave up 8 bases and J gave up 5 bases, with 10 bases separating them. Germline CDR1 LNHDA, CDR2 SQIVND (reference sequence). CDR3 length: 11 residues. The full variable domain, rest sourced from reference TRBV19 and TRBJ2-7, is DGGITQSPKYLFRKEGQNVTLSCEQNLNHDAMYWYRQDPGQGLRLIYYSQIVNDFQKGDIAEGYSVSREKKESFPLTVTSAQKNPTAFYLCASRWAHEQYFGPGTRLTVT.

The chain recombines TRBV6-1 with TRBJ2-6; D is undetermined. Trimming removed 1 base from V and 1 base from J, with 5 bases in between. This CDR3 has 15 amino acids. Germline loops: CDR1 MNHNS, CDR2 SASEGT. The CDR3 coding sequence is TGTGCCAGCAGTGAAGGACAATCTGGGGCCAACGTCCTGACTTTC. It codes for CASSEGQSGANVLTF.

The rearrangement joins TRBV4-1 to TRBJ1-1; perhaps TRBD1 as D (5 bases). The CDR3 consists of 14 residues. V was shortened by 1 base and J by 4 bases, with 10 bases between the two germline ends. Germline assignment: CDR1 MGHRA and CDR2 YSYEKL. This chain's CDR3 is CASSQVGGGTEAFF. In DNA form, the CDR3 reads TGCGCCAGCAGCCAAGTCGGGGGTGGCACTGAAGCTTTCTTT.

The chain is built from TRBV11-2 and TRBJ1-1; the D is unclear. Germline V gives CDR1 SGHAT, CDR2 FQNNGV. V was shortened by 5 bases and J by 5 bases, with 18 bases between the two germline ends. This CDR3 comprises 15 residues. CDR3 sequence: CASSLRVAGRTEAFF. The CDR3 DNA follows: TGTGCCAGCAGCCTTAGGGTGGCGGGTAGAACTGAAGCTTTCTTT.

The chain is built from TRBV4-1 and TRBJ2-3, with 14 positions matching TRBD2. The CDR3 has 18 residues. The V gene end was trimmed by 0 bases and the J gene end by 5 bases; junction bases not matched to a gene: 7. Germline V gene sequence: CDR1 MGHRA, CDR2 YSYEKL. In nucleotides, the CDR3 is TGCGCCAGCAGCCAAGATTTGACTAGCGGGGGGGCCATAGATACGCAGTATTTT. Its protein is CASSQDLTSGGAIDTQYF.

This sequence joins TRBV19 and TRBJ1-1; 9 nucleotides agree with TRBD1. Unmatched junction bases numbered 15, after V lost 9 bases and J lost 7 bases. Germline V gene lookup returns CDR1 LNHDA and CDR2 SQIVND (reference sequence). The CDR3 is 15 amino acids. The CDR3 DNA sequence: TGTGCCAGCCAAACCCGGGGTGGGGGACAGGGTGAAGCTTTCTTT. Amino acids: CASQTRGGGQGEAFF.

V gene TRBV4-1 combines with J gene TRBJ2-1, with 10 bases that match TRBD2. The CDR3 consists of 15 residues. V lost 5 bases to trimming and J lost 4 bases; unmatched junction nucleotides: 5. Germline V lookup: CDR1 MGHRA, CDR2 YSYEKL. CDR3 DNA: TGCGCCAGCAGCTCCCTAGCGGGGGCTTACAATGAGCAGTTCTTC. It codes for CASSSLAGAYNEQFF.

This chain links TRBV9 with TRBJ2-7, with 10 bases aligning to TRBD2. Germline trimming cut 4 bases from V and 5 bases from J; bases unmatched to any gene: 12. This CDR3 comprises 16 residues. Germline CDR1 reads SGDLS; CDR2 reads YYNGEE. The CDR3 nucleotides are TGTGCCAGCAGCCCTTTAAGCAGCGGGGGGGCCCACGAGCAGTACTTC. Residues: CASSPLSSGGAHEQYF.

This clone has a handful of counts. V usage is TRBV7-3 and J usage is TRBJ1-2; 8 bases are a match to TRBD1. Germline V gene sequence: CDR1 SGHTA, CDR2 FQGTGA. This CDR3 has 13 amino acids. Unmatched junction bases numbered 4, after V lost 5 bases and J lost 5 bases. DNA of the CDR3: TGTGCCAGCAGCCCGGGACAGGCGTATGGCTACACCTTC. Encoded protein: CASSPGQAYGYTF. The variable domain in full, completed from reference TRBV7-3 and TRBJ1-2, reads GAGVSQTPSNKVTEKGKYVELRCDPISGHTALYWYRQSLGQGPEFLIYFQGTGAADDSGLPNDRFFAVRPEGSVSTLKIQRTERGDSAVYLCASSPGQAYGYTFGSGTRLTVV.

The chain carries TRBV19 and TRBJ2-7; maybe TRBD1 (5 bases). V gave up 5 bases and J gave up 5 bases, with 16 bases separating them. Germline V CDR1 and CDR2: LNHDA, SQIVND (reference sequence). The CDR3 sequence is 14 residues long. As DNA, the CDR3 is TGTGCCAGTAGTCCCGAGGCCATGGGGCACGAGCAGTACTTC. It specifies CASSPEAMGHEQYF. The entire variable domain, with the rest obtained from reference TRBV19 and TRBJ2-7, is as follows: DGGITQSPKYLFRKEGQNVTLSCEQNLNHDAMYWYRQDPGQGLRLIYYSQIVNDFQKGDIAEGYSVSREKKESFPLTVTSAQKNPTAFYLCASSPEAMGHEQYFGPGTRLTVT.

The gene calls are TRBV27 and TRBJ2-7; TRBD2 aligns across 10 bases. The junction had 2 bases not matched to a gene; V was cut back by 0 bases and J by 9 bases. The length of the CDR3 is 13 residues. Looked up from germline, CDR1 is MNHEY and CDR2 is SMNVEV (reference sequence). Here the CDR3 DNA reads TGTGCCAGCAGTTTATCGGGACTAGCGATGCAGTACTTC. This translates into CASSLSGLAMQYF.

This rearrangement joins TRBV5-4 to TRBJ2-1; 15 nucleotides line up with TRBD2. V lost 4 bases, J lost 0 bases, and 2 bases stayed unmatched. The germline V gene encodes CDR1 SGHNT and CDR2 YYREEE (reference sequence). The CDR3 is 17 amino acids. CDR3 sequence (DNA): TGTGCCAGCAGCAGGACTAGCGGGGGGGACTCCTACAATGAGCAGTTCTTC. Its translation is CASSRTSGGDSYNEQFF.

The chain employs TRBV5-1 and TRBJ2-7, with 8 bases matching TRBD2. CDR1 is SGHRS, CDR2 YFSETQ, per germline. V dropped 1 base and J dropped 3; count of bases not matched to a gene: 6. CDR3 length: 15 residues. In DNA, the CDR3 is TGCGCCAGCAGCTTGACGGGGGGGGCCGACTACGAGCAGTACTTC. Translated: CASSLTGGADYEQYF.

This rearrangement joins TRBV18 to TRBJ1-1; 7 positions match TRBD1. Losses at the gene ends were 3 bases for V and 3 bases for J; bases not matched to a gene: 10. The CDR3 is 16 residues long. Per the germline V gene, CDR1 is KGHSH and CDR2 is LQKENI. The CDR3 region is CASSPLGLRGHTEAFF. DNA of the CDR3: TGTGCCAGCTCACCCCTCGGGTTGAGGGGGCACACTGAAGCTTTCTTT.

This sequence joins TRBV5-1 and TRBJ1-5, with D possibly being TRBD1 (6 bases). Germline assignment: CDR1 SGHRS and CDR2 YFSETQ. The CDR3 contains 16 residues. V was clipped by 4 bases and J by 0 bases, with 14 bases between them. CDR3 amino acids: CASSKDWTDSNQPQHF. The CDR3 nucleotides are TGCGCCAGCAGCAAGGACTGGACAGATAGCAATCAGCCCCAGCATTTT.

This rearrangement joins TRBV27 to TRBJ1-1; the match to TRBD1 covers 11 bases. Germline V gene sequence: CDR1 MNHEY, CDR2 SMNVEV (reference sequence). This CDR3 contains 15 residues. The J segment lost 5 bases and the V segment lost 3 bases, leaving 5 bases of the junction unmatched. The CDR3 coding sequence is TGTGCCAGCAGTTTTCATGGGACAGGGGGGACTGAAGCTTTCTTT. Translation gives CASSFHGTGGTEAFF.

A remark on this clone: A junction boundary mismatches the germline segment, possibly from a read error. This chain links TRBV5-1 with TRBJ1-2, with TRBD1 matching 7 bases. Per germline, CDR1 SGHRS and CDR2 YFSETQ. CDR3 length equals 13 residues. The CDR3 nucleotides are TGTGCCAGCAGCTTAAGGGGGCCTCGTGGCTACACCTTC. It is translated as CASSLRGPRGYTF.

Remarks on this clone: At one end, the junction sequence differs from germline, possibly due to a read error. The chain combines TRBV2 with TRBJ1-2; TRBD1 might be the D (6 bases). The germline CDR1 and CDR2 sequences are SNHLY and FYNNEI. CDR3 length: 16 amino acids. Here the CDR3 DNA reads TGTGCCAGCAGGGGAGCGTCGGACAGCCTTAACTATGGCCACACCTTC. Protein: CASRGASDSLNYGHTF.

The V gene is TRBV5-8, the J gene TRBJ2-7; TRBD1 agrees at 8 bases. From germline, CDR1 is SGHTS and CDR2 YDEGEE. The J segment lost 5 bases and the V segment lost 4 bases, leaving 2 bases of the junction unmatched. This CDR3 contains 12 residues. The CDR3 protein is CASSGGQDEQYF. CDR3 bases: TGTGCCAGCAGCGGGGGACAGGACGAGCAGTACTTC.

This clone was counted only a few times. The rearrangement joins TRBV6-6 to TRBJ2-7; D is possibly TRBD1 (6 bases). Germline CDR1 is MNHNY and CDR2 is SVGAGI (reference sequence). CDR3 length equals 13 residues. V was trimmed by 0 bases and J by 9 bases, leaving 12 bases between them. CDR3 loop: CASSYSRQAAQYF. The DNA for the CDR3 is TGTGCCAGCAGTTACTCGAGACAGGCCGCGCAGTACTTC.

The count of this clone is one. This chain links TRBV18 with TRBJ2-7; D remains ambiguous. The germline V and J ends were trimmed by 6 bases and 0 bases, with 9 bases remaining between them. This CDR3 spans 13 amino acids. Germline V gives CDR1 KGHSH, CDR2 LQKENI. In DNA form, the CDR3 reads TGTGCCAGCTCGGCGGCAAGCTCCTACGAGCAGTACTTC. This gives the protein CASSAASSYEQYF.

This clone was seen just once. CDR3 sequence: CSVAAGTGTDTEAFF. CDR3 DNA sequence: TGCAGCGTCGCCGCCGGGACAGGGACCGACACTGAAGCTTTCTTT. V and J are TRBV29-1 and TRBJ1-1; 9 bases fit TRBD1. The V segment lost 6 bases and the J segment 3 bases; nucleotides outside the gene matches: 11. Germline values: CDR1 SQVTM, CDR2 ANQGSEA. The CDR3 consists of 15 residues.